One and the same sample provided the 31 T cell receptor beta chains below, sequenced in a study of shared T cell receptors in the human thymus. Using immunoSEQ multiplex PCR, the repertoire was profiled, and TCRdb retains in-frame clones only, with some absent. Here the sample spans about 660,000 clones, 85% to 90% being singletons. These data also formed part of another study, on human thymus T cells.

Specimen: thymocytes. These receptor sequences come from a boy younger than two with a congenital heart defect.

The genes are TRBV27 and TRBJ2-7; TRBD1 matches 7 bases. Unmatched junction bases numbered 7, after V lost 5 bases and J lost 3 bases. Germline assignment: CDR1 MNHEY and CDR2 SMNVEV (reference sequence). The CDR3 is 14 residues long. The CDR3 DNA sequence: TGTGCCAGCAGTGCCACACAGGGGCGCTACGAGCAGTACTTC. It specifies CASSATQGRYEQYF.

The chain combines TRBV9 with TRBJ2-7, with 7 bases lining up with TRBD1. The length of the CDR3 is 14 residues. Germline loops: CDR1 SGDLS, CDR2 YYNGEE. Trimming cost V 0 bases and J 7 bases; bases outside gene matches: 7. The CDR3 spells CASSVGQGVWEQYF. CDR3 sequence (DNA): TGTGCCAGCAGCGTAGGGCAGGGGGTTTGGGAGCAGTACTTC.

The V and J genes are TRBV2 and TRBJ2-7, with 7 bases matching TRBD2. Germline trimming cut 6 bases from V and 6 bases from J; bases unmatched to any gene: 14. The CDR3 has 15 amino acids. Per the germline V gene, CDR1 is SNHLY and CDR2 is FYNNEI. The chain's CDR3 is CASSALRGGPREQYF. The CDR3 DNA sequence: TGTGCCAGCAGCGCGCTGAGGGGAGGGCCTCGCGAGCAGTACTTC.

The chain links TRBV5-4 to TRBJ2-7; weak D call: TRBD1 (6 bases). CDR1 is SGHNT, CDR2 YYREEE, per germline (reference sequence). This CDR3 region has 19 residues. The ends were cut back, 1 base at V and 3 bases at J, with 26 bases in the middle. CDR3 region: CASSLSPGTLVGPVYEQYF. CDR3 in DNA: TGTGCCAGCAGCTTGTCCCCCGGGACACTTGTGGGACCGGTCTACGAGCAGTACTTC.

This clone occurred a few times. The CDR3 coding sequence is TGTGCCAGCAGCACCGGGTCTCGAGGGCAGTTCTTC. Translating gives CASSTGSRGQFF. The rearrangement links TRBV7-9 to TRBJ2-1; D call uncertain. The ends were cut back, 5 bases at V and 12 bases at J, with 14 bases in the middle. Germline assignment: CDR1 SEHNR and CDR2 FQNEAQ (reference sequence). The CDR3 contains 12 residues.

This sequence joins TRBV28 and TRBJ2-7; 8 bases agree with TRBD1. The CDR3 contains 16 residues. Losses at the gene ends were 6 bases for V and 2 bases for J; bases not matched to a gene: 12. Germline lookup yields CDR1 MDHEN and CDR2 SYDVKM. The CDR3 spells CASRGPDRGDPYEQYF. The CDR3 DNA reads as TGTGCCAGCAGGGGACCCGACAGGGGCGATCCCTACGAGCAGTACTTC.

This chain connects TRBV30 to TRBJ2-1; 11 positions agree with TRBD2. In germline, CDR1 is GTSNPN, CDR2 SVGIG (reference sequence). Losses at the gene ends were 0 bases for V and 5 bases for J; bases not matched to a gene: 18. This CDR3 contains 20 residues. The chain's CDR3 is CAWSVRVVDELAGGNNEQFF. The CDR3 DNA reads as TGTGCCTGGAGTGTAAGAGTCGTGGATGAGCTAGCGGGAGGTAACAATGAGCAGTTCTTC.

The gene calls are TRBV28 and TRBJ1-2, with D tentatively TRBD1 (6 bases). The CDR3 is 15 residues long. From germline, CDR1 is MDHEN and CDR2 SYDVKM. V lost 6 bases and J lost 6, with 20 bases in between. CDR3 sequence: CASSPQPQGGNGYTF. In DNA, the CDR3 is TGTGCCAGCAGCCCGCAGCCACAGGGCGGCAATGGCTACACCTTC.

The chain uses TRBV4-3 and TRBJ1-2, with a tentative D call TRBD1 (6 bases). V dropped 0 bases and J dropped 8 bases, with 19 bases sitting between them. The length of the CDR3 is 16 residues. Germline V gene sequence: CDR1 LGHNA, CDR2 YSLEER. For the CDR3, the DNA is TGCGCCAGCAGCCAAGATCCCTTCCCCGACGACAGGGGCTACACCTTC. Translating gives CASSQDPFPDDRGYTF.

This rearrangement joins TRBV14 to TRBJ1-2, with D perhaps TRBD1 (5 bases). The ends were cut back, 1 base at V and 5 bases at J, with 8 bases in the middle. Germline values: CDR1 SGHDN, CDR2 FVKESK. The CDR3 has 13 amino acids. CDR3 sequence (DNA): TGTGCCAGCAGCCAAGGGACACGTTATGGCTACACCTTC. Amino acid sequence: CASSQGTRYGYTF. The complete variable domain, with remaining parts taken from reference TRBV14 and TRBJ1-2, reads EAGVTQFPSHSVIEKGQTVTLRCDPISGHDNLYWYRRVMGKEIKFLLHFVKESKQDESGMPNNRFLAERTGGTYSTLKVQPAELEDSGVYFCASSQGTRYGYTFGSGTRLTVV.

This chain joins TRBV5-4 and TRBJ1-1; 7 positions match TRBD1. With V trimmed by 4 bases and J by 1 base, 10 bases remained unmatched. The germline V gene has CDR1 SGHNT and CDR2 YYREEE (reference sequence). The CDR3 runs to 16 residues. The CDR3 spells CASSQLMRTGNTEAFF. DNA for the CDR3: TGTGCCAGCAGCCAACTTATGAGGACAGGGAACACTGAAGCTTTCTTT.

The genes are TRBV28 and TRBJ2-1, with 14 bases that match TRBD2. CDR3 length: 17 residues. Germline V gene data show CDR1 as MDHEN and CDR2 as SYDVKM. The V gene end was trimmed by 6 bases and the J gene end by 2 bases; junction bases not matched to a gene: 6. The CDR3 is CASRQGLAGGAYNEQFF. CDR3 sequence (DNA): TGTGCCAGCAGACAAGGACTAGCGGGAGGTGCCTACAATGAGCAGTTCTTC. The variable domain in full, with the rest retrieved from reference TRBV28 and TRBJ2-1, is DVKVTQSSRYLVKRTGEKVFLECVQDMDHENMFWYRQDPGLGLRLIYFSYDVKMKEKGDIPEGYSVSREKKERFSLILESASTNQTSMYLCASRQGLAGGAYNEQFFGPGTRLTVL.

This chain connects TRBV9 to TRBJ2-7; TRBD2 aligns across 12 bases. The CDR3 loop spans 16 amino acids. From germline, CDR1 is SGDLS and CDR2 YYNGEE. After removal of 4 bases from V and 3 bases from J, the junction contained 8 bases not matched to a gene. The CDR3 loop reads CASSPRLAGVGYEQYF. The DNA of the CDR3 is TGTGCCAGCAGCCCCAGACTAGCGGGAGTCGGCTACGAGCAGTACTTC.

This chain uses TRBV15 with TRBJ2-7, with a possible D match to TRBD1 (6 bases). The V end lost 2 bases, the J end lost 5 bases, and 13 bases lay between the germline ends. The germline gives CDR1 LNHNV, CDR2 YYDKDF (reference sequence). CDR3 size: 14 residues. This CDR3 reads CATSRPQQGHEQYF. The CDR3 bases are TGTGCCACCAGCAGACCTCAACAGGGTCACGAGCAGTACTTC.

The V and J genes are TRBV29-1 and TRBJ2-3; possibly TRBD1 for D (6 bases). Trimming stripped 4 bases from V and 3 bases from J, with 14 bases between. CDR3 length: 14 residues. Germline V gene lookup returns CDR1 SQVTM and CDR2 ANQGSEA. CDR3 sequence (DNA): TGCAGCGTTGCAGGGGTCCAAGGGACAGATACGCAGTATTTT. Protein sequence: CSVAGVQGTDTQYF.

This clone was counted only a few times. The CDR3 nucleotides are TGCGCCAGCAGCCAAGCTGGACAGCGGGATGAACCGTTCTTC. Protein: CASSQAGQRDEPFF. J is TRBJ2-1 and V is TRBV4-1, with a weak D call TRBD2 (7 bases). Germline CDR1 and CDR2: MGHRA and YSYEKL. There are 14 residues in the CDR3. V lost 1 base and J lost 15, with 19 bases in between.

The chain recombines TRBV7-2 with TRBJ2-5, with TRBD2 matching 11 bases. The CDR3 runs 15 residues. Trimming removed 5 bases from V and 5 bases from J; junction bases left unmatched: 7. The germline CDR1 and CDR2 sequences are SGHTA and FQGNSA. CDR3 bases: TGTGCCAGCAGCCCAGAACTAGCGGGAGAGGAGACCCAGTACTTC. The encoded protein is CASSPELAGEETQYF.

This chain connects TRBV15 to TRBJ2-1; TRBD2 agrees at 7 bases. CDR3 length: 17 residues. Unmatched junction bases numbered 11, after V lost 2 bases and J lost 4 bases. CDR1 is LNHNV, CDR2 YYDKDF, per germline (reference sequence). The CDR3: CATSRILDGRSYNEQFF. CDR3 sequence (DNA): TGTGCCACCAGCAGAATACTTGACGGGAGGAGTTACAATGAGCAGTTCTTC.

The chain has TRBV4-3 and TRBJ1-2, with 8 positions matching TRBD1. CDR1 LGHNA and CDR2 YSLEER come from the germline V gene. This CDR3 is 21 amino acids long. Trimming removed 0 bases from V and 3 bases from J; junction bases left unmatched: 21. In DNA, the CDR3 is TGCGCCAGCAGCCAAGAAAGGGTCACGAGCACGACAGGGGCCCAGGACTATGGCTACACCTTC. Amino acid sequence: CASSQERVTSTTGAQDYGYTF.

In the case of this clone: One junction end does not reproduce the germline sequence, and a read error may be involved. This chain links TRBV29-1 with TRBJ1-2, with a weak D call TRBD1 (5 bases). This CDR3 comprises 14 residues. Germline assignment: CDR1 SQVTM and CDR2 ANQGSEA. The CDR3 spells CSVCGGGTNYGYPF. The CDR3 DNA follows: TGCAGCGTCTGCGGGGGGGGTACTAACTATGGCTACCCCTTC.

V usage is TRBV30 and J usage is TRBJ2-1, with 10 bases fitting TRBD2. This CDR3 spans 15 amino acids. Germline trimming cut 1 base from V and 10 bases from J; bases unmatched to any gene: 10. Germline V lookup: CDR1 GTSNPN, CDR2 SVGIG (reference sequence). The CDR3 nucleotides read TGTGCCTGGAGTGACCCTAGCGGGAGACTCAGAGAGCAGTTCTTC. It yields the protein CAWSDPSGRLREQFF.

The V gene is TRBV25-1, the J gene TRBJ1-1, with no clear D. The germline V gene encodes CDR1 MGHDK and CDR2 SYGVNS. The V end lost 2 bases, the J end lost 1 base, and 20 bases lay between the germline ends. The CDR3 runs to 18 residues. Here the CDR3 reads CASSEPLAEGSPNTEAFF. Here the CDR3 DNA reads TGTGCCAGCAGTGAACCCCTGGCAGAGGGTAGCCCGAACACTGAAGCTTTCTTT. The variable domain in full, completed from reference TRBV25-1 and TRBJ1-1, reads EADIYQTPRYLVIGTGKKITLECSQTMGHDKMYWYQQDPGMELHLIHYSYGVNSTEKGDLSSESTVSRIRTEHFPLTLESARPSHTSQYLCASSEPLAEGSPNTEAFFGQGTRLTVV.

This chain's CDR3 is CASSLEWRGRETQYF. In DNA form, the CDR3 reads TGTGCCAGCAGCTTAGAGTGGAGGGGTCGGGAGACCCAGTACTTC. V and J are TRBV7-2 and TRBJ2-5; D possibly corresponds to TRBD2 (6 bases). Trimming stripped 1 base from V and 5 bases from J, with 14 bases between. The CDR3 is 15 amino acids. Germline loops: CDR1 SGHTA, CDR2 FQGNSA. The variable domain in full, with the rest retrieved from reference TRBV7-2 and TRBJ2-5, is GAGVSQSPSNKVTEKGKDVELRCDPISGHTALYWYRQSLGQGLEFLIYFQGNSAPDKSGLPSDRFSAERTGGSVSTLTIQRTQQEDSAVYLCASSLEWRGRETQYFGPGTRLLVL.

The V call is TRBV5-1, the J call TRBJ2-1; D is undetermined. V was shortened by 1 base and J by 0 bases, with 20 bases between the two germline ends. Germline-derived CDR1 and CDR2 are SGHRS and YFSETQ. The CDR3 spans 19 residues. The DNA for the CDR3 is TGCGCCAGCAGCTTGCAGACACCCCCACTCCAATCCTCCTACAATGAGCAGTTCTTC. This codes for CASSLQTPPLQSSYNEQFF.

V is TRBV5-1 and J is TRBJ2-1; D not certain. CDR1 is SGHRS and CDR2 is YFSETQ in the germline V gene. Trimming shortened V by 3 bases and J by 4 bases, and 5 bases separated the two germline ends. The CDR3 runs to 12 residues. Here the CDR3 reads CASSSLYNEQFF. CDR3 bases: TGCGCCAGCAGCTCCCTATACAATGAGCAGTTCTTC.

The chain links TRBV2 to TRBJ2-2; D gene unclear. The CDR3 is 16 residues long. V was cut by 0 bases and J by 7 bases, with 15 bases left in between. Germline CDR1 SNHLY, CDR2 FYNNEI. The CDR3 DNA is TGTGCCAGCAGTGAAGCGCGTTATTACTACAACGGGGAGCTGTTTTTT. It specifies CASSEARYYYNGELFF.

This clone has a single count. This sequence joins TRBV30 and TRBJ2-7; a possible D gene is TRBD2 (6 bases). Trimming pared 0 bases from V and 2 bases from J, leaving 14 bases between. Per the germline V gene, CDR1 is GTSNPN and CDR2 is SVGIG (reference sequence). There are 15 residues in the CDR3. The CDR3 spells CAWSVTGGPTYEQYF. Written as DNA, the CDR3 is TGTGCCTGGAGTGTAACCGGGGGACCCACCTACGAGCAGTACTTC.

J is TRBJ1-5 and V is TRBV2; maybe TRBD1 (5 bases). Germline lookup yields CDR1 SNHLY and CDR2 FYNNEI. The CDR3 sequence is 14 residues long. Trimming took 0 bases from V and 5 from J, leaving 8 bases between them. CDR3 protein: CASSEARADQPQHF. CDR3 in DNA: TGTGCCAGCAGTGAAGCCAGGGCCGATCAGCCCCAGCATTTT.

The V and J genes are TRBV30 and TRBJ2-7; the D gene is possibly TRBD2 (6 bases). CDR1 and CDR2 (germline): GTSNPN, SVGIG (reference sequence). V lost 3 bases and J lost 7, with 13 bases in between. The CDR3 contains 12 residues. The CDR3 reads CAWSRDCQEQYF. The DNA of the CDR3 is TGTGCCTGGAGCCGGGACTGTCAGGAGCAGTACTTC.

This clone was detected once. V usage is TRBV30 and J usage is TRBJ1-1, with D hard to call. Trimming stripped 8 bases from V and 7 bases from J, with 11 bases between. Per germline, CDR1 GTSNPN and CDR2 SVGIG (reference sequence). CDR3 length: 10 residues. The CDR3, as DNA: TGTGCCGCCGACCCGGGTGAAGCTTTCTTT. Encoded protein: CAADPGEAFF.

The rearrangement links TRBV11-2 to TRBJ2-3; TRBD2 matches at 11 bases. Germline values: CDR1 SGHAT, CDR2 FQNNGV. V lost 5 bases and J lost 7; bases outside the gene matches: 14. CDR3 size: 17 residues. CDR3 sequence: CASSPSPGTSGSNTQYF. In nucleotides, the CDR3 is TGTGCCAGCAGCCCCAGCCCCGGGACTAGCGGAAGTAATACGCAGTATTTT.